This entry describes one T cell receptor beta chain. This specimen belongs to a study of blood T cell repertoires in COVID-19. In the study overall: Samples of COVID-19 (acute and convalescent) were obtained from the United States, Italy and Spain. Sample material is recorded as cDNA or gDNA derived from T cells, B-cell-depleted T cells, or PBMCs.

Unmatched junction bases numbered 3, after V lost 6 bases and J lost 4 bases. CDR3 length: 13 amino acids. Source study methods: How many nucleated cells were present was estimated from reference gene primer amplification. Profiled with immunoSEQ multiplex PCR; TCRdb holds only in-frame clones, not every one. Clone size and the V and J calls come from that table; the DNA yielded D and trimming. The sample lists about 120,000 clones; approximately 82% were seen once. The TCR comes from a man between 70 and 80 years old with active or convalescent COVID-19. J is TRBJ2-1 and V is TRBV12-3 or TRBV12-4, with 7 bases lining up with TRBD1. The sequencing sample was made of peripheral blood. CDR3 DNA: TGTGCCAGCAGCCAGGGACAGTACAATGAGCAGTTCTTC. It yields the protein CASSQGQYNEQFF.